This TCR beta chain is drawn from a study of PD-1 blockade in classical Hodgkin lymphoma. Notes on the study in general: Reports described newly diagnosed patients as having lower baseline TCR diversity than healthy donors. Exclusion was the outcome for patients who began nivolumab under 1 year after ASCT. Researchers reported that CD4+ TCR diversity, though not CD8+, rose significantly by C4D1. Patients with a complete response exhibited baseline diversity comparable to newly diagnosed patients.

V lost 4 bases and J 3 bases, leaving 16 bases between the germline ends. The CDR3 contains 16 residues. From germline, CDR1 is SGHRS and CDR2 YFSETQ. Clones were sequenced by immunoSEQ multiplex PCR, and TCRdb holds only the in-frame ones, with some missing. Here the sample spans about 13,000 clones, roughly 82% being singletons. As to this clone: Its antigen is currently unknown.

Every patient relapsed after autologous stem cell transplantation, and brentuximab vedotin exposure varied. This specimen consisted of peripheral blood mononuclear cells (PBMCs), obtained at baseline. The sequence was obtained from a human donor with classical Hodgkin lymphoma. The gene calls are TRBV5-1 and TRBJ2-2; D may be TRBD1 or TRBD2 (5 bases each). Here the CDR3 DNA reads TGCGCCAGCAGCACCGGGACGACGGGATACACCGGGGAGCTGTTTTTT. Residues: CASSTGTTGYTGELFF. Filled out from reference TRBV5-1 and TRBJ2-2, the complete variable domain reads KAGVTQTPRYLIKTRGQQVTLSCSPISGHRSVSWYQQTPGQGLQFLFEYFSETQRNKGNFPGRFSGRQFSNSRSEMNVSTLELGDSALYLCASSTGTTGYTGELFFGEGSRLTVL.